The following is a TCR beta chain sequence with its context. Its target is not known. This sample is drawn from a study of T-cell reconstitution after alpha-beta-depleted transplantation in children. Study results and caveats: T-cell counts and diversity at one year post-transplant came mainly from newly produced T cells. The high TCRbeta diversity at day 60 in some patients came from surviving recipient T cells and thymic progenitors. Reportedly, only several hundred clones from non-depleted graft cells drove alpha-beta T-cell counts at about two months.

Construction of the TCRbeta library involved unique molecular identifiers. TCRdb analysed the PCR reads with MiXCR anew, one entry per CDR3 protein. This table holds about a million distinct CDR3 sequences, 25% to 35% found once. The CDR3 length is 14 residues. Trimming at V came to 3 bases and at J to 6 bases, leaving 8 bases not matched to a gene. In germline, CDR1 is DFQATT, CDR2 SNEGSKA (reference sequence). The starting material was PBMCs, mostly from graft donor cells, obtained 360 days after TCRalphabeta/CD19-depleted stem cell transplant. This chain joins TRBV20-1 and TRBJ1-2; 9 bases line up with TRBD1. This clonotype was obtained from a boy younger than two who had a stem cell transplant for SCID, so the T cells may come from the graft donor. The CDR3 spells CSASQTGGWNGYTF. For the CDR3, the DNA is TGCAGTGCTAGCCAAACAGGGGGCTGGAATGGCTACACCTTC.